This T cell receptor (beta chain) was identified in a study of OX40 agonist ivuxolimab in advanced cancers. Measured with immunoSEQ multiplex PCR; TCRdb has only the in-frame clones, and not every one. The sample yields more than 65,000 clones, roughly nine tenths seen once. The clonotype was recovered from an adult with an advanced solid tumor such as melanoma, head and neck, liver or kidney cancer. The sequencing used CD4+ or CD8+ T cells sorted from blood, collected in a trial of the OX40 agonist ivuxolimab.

In DNA form, the CDR3 reads TGTGCCAGCAGCTTAGAAAGCGGGAGATCTACGCAGTATTTT. Its translation is CASSLESGRSTQYF. V usage is TRBV7-9 and J usage is TRBJ2-3; TRBD2 matches at 8 bases. Germline V CDR1 and CDR2: SEHNR, FQNEAQ (reference sequence). Losses at the gene ends were 1 base for V and 8 bases for J; bases not matched to a gene: 5. The CDR3 extends over 14 amino acids.